Listed below are T cell receptor beta chains from one sample, sequenced in a study of molecular identifiers for immune sequencing clone quantification. TCRdb fed the PCR reads into MiXCR, producing one record per CDR3 protein. The repertoire holds about 60,000 distinct CDR3 sequences, over 15% seen once, with 1.3% to 1.5% in the top ten. Sequenced input: naive CD8+ T cells from blood, with Jurkat cell RNA spiked in. Every receptor here comes from a human donor in good health. Some libraries in this study had Jurkat cell RNA spiked in. The CDR3 runs from the conserved cysteine through the conserved F or W. The D gene is left open where the match is weak. Expanded clones get a size class; other rows say once, few or many, or leave the size out.

d_call,clone_size,cdr3_length,v_call,j_call,cdr3_nt,cdr3_aa
.,many,14,TRBV6-2/TRBV6-3,TRBJ1-5,TGTGCCAGCAGTTACTCGATCCGCAGCCAGCCCCAGCATTTT,CASSYSIRSQPQHF
TRBD2,many,16,TRBV6-5,TRBJ2-7,TGTGCCAGCAGTTACAGGACTAGCGGGAGGGCCGGGGAGCAGTACTTC,CASSYRTSGRAGEQYF
TRBD2,.,15,TRBV19,TRBJ2-1,TGTGCCAGTAGACTAGCGGGAGCAGATTACGATGAGCAGTTCTTC,CASRLAGADYDEQFF
.,.,15,TRBV7-3,TRBJ1-1,TGTGCCAGCAGCTTAATTCGGGGGGCGAGAACTGAAGCTTTCTTT,CASSLIRGARTEAFF
.,many,13,TRBV29-1,TRBJ2-7,TGCAGCGTTGAAGACCGCGCAAGTTACGAGCAGTACTTC,CSVEDRASYEQYF
TRBD1,many,14,TRBV5-5,TRBJ1-6,TGTGCCAGCAGCCAGGGGGCTGATAATTCACCCCTCCACTTT,CASSQGADNSPLHF
TRBD1,many,16,TRBV7-9,TRBJ2-3,TGTGCCAGCAGCTTACCCCGGACAGGGGGCACAGATACGCAGTATTTT,CASSLPRTGGTDTQYF
.,many,13,TRBV28,TRBJ2-5,TGTGCCAGCAGTCGGCCACGTTGGGAGACCCAGTACTTC,CASSRPRWETQYF
.,many,17,TRBV7-2,TRBJ1-3,TGTGCCAGCAGCTTAGGAGGGGGATCCTACTCTGGAAACACCATATATTTT,CASSLGGGSYSGNTIYF
.,many,17,TRBV4-3,TRBJ2-7,TGCGCCAGCAGCCGCACATGGATAGCGGAGCCACCGGACGAGCAGTACTTC,CASSRTWIAEPPDEQYF
TRBD2,many,14,TRBV7-8,TRBJ2-7,TGTGCCAGCAGCCCAGGACTAGCGGGGTACGAGCAGTACTTC,CASSPGLAGYEQYF
.,many,13,TRBV2,TRBJ1-5,TGTGCCAGCAGTGCGTGGGGCGATCAGCCCCAGCATTTT,CASSAWGDQPQHF
.,many,12,TRBV11-2,TRBJ2-7,TGTGCCAGCAGCCAAGGGGCGGCGGAGCAGTACTTC,CASSQGAAEQYF
.,.,14,TRBV21-1,TRBJ1-3,TGTGCCAGCAGCAAAGCAGGGGACGGGGACACCATATATTTT,CASSKAGDGDTIYF
TRBD1,many,15,TRBV10-3,TRBJ2-5,TGTGCCATCAGTGAGCCTGGGACAGTCCAAGAGACCCAGTACTTC,CAISEPGTVQETQYF
.,many,14,TRBV13,TRBJ2-1,TGTGCCAGCAGCAGGAGCGTCTCCTACAATGAGCAGTTCTTC,CASSRSVSYNEQFF
.,many,12,TRBV2,TRBJ2-2,TGTGCCAGCAGAAAAGTTACCGGGGAGCTGTTTTTT,CASRKVTGELFF
.,many,11,TRBV30,TRBJ1-1,TGTGCCTGGCGTATGAGACTTGAAGCTTTCTTT,CAWRMRLEAFF
TRBD2,.,19,TRBV12-3/TRBV12-4,TRBJ2-7,TGTGCCAGCAGTGATACGACAGGGACGGGACTAGCGGGACATTACGAGCAGTACTTC,CASSDTTGTGLAGHYEQYF
TRBD2,many,17,TRBV7-9,TRBJ2-1,TGTGCCAGCAGCTTCGGAGTTACGACTAGCGGCGACAATGAGCAGTTCTTC,CASSFGVTTSGDNEQFF
.,.,16,TRBV6-2/TRBV6-3,TRBJ2-1,TGTGCCAGCAAACTGATCGGGCAGAGCTCCTACAATGAGCAGTTCTTC,CASKLIGQSSYNEQFF
.,many,14,TRBV28,TRBJ2-3,TGTGCCAGCAGCCTCGACAAGGGCACAGATACGCAGTATTTT,CASSLDKGTDTQYF
TRBD2,many,14,TRBV10-3,TRBJ2-1,TGTGCCGTCGGGAGACTAGCGGACTACAATGAGCAGTTCTTC,CAVGRLADYNEQFF
.,.,14,TRBV20-1,TRBJ2-1,TGCAGTGCCCGGGCGGGTAGCTCCTACAATGAGCAGTTCTTC,CSARAGSSYNEQFF
.,many,17,TRBV7-8,TRBJ1-6,TGTGCCAGCAGCTTAGAGCGCACAGGGAGTTTGGATTCACCCCTCCACTTT,CASSLERTGSLDSPLHF
TRBD2,many,16,TRBV3-1,TRBJ2-3,TGTGCCAGCAGCACCTACCCGGGACTAGCACCAGATACGCAGTATTTT,CASSTYPGLAPDTQYF
.,few,16,TRBV13,TRBJ2-5,TGTGCCAGCAGCCCGCGCGGGGCAATCGATCAAGAGACCCAGTACTTC,CASSPRGAIDQETQYF
.,many,14,TRBV7-9,TRBJ2-7,TGTGCCAGCAGCGAAGGACGCCTTCGCCACGAGCAGTACTTC,CASSEGRLRHEQYF
.,few,14,TRBV5-4,TRBJ1-5,TGTGCCAGCAGCTCCGGGCTGGACAATCAGCCCCAGCATTTT,CASSSGLDNQPQHF
TRBD1,few,15,TRBV7-9,TRBJ2-2,TGTGCCAGCAGCTTTGTGGGACAGGGTACCGGGGAGCTGTTTTTT,CASSFVGQGTGELFF
.,many,14,TRBV4-2,TRBJ1-5,TGTGCCAGCAGCCAGTTTGTCGAAAATCAGCCCCAGCATTTT,CASSQFVENQPQHF
TRBD2,.,16,TRBV5-1,TRBJ2-1,TGCGCCAGCAGCTTGGCCGGGAGGACCCCGAACAATGAGCAGTTCTTC,CASSLAGRTPNNEQFF
.,many,14,TRBV9,TRBJ2-3,TGTGCCAGCAGCGTAGTTGGAGGGTCAGATACGCAGTATTTT,CASSVVGGSDTQYF
TRBD1,many,16,TRBV18,TRBJ1-5,TGTGCCAGCTCACGAGAACCGGGACAGATCCATCAGCCCCAGCATTTT,CASSREPGQIHQPQHF
.,many,12,TRBV6-2/TRBV6-3,TRBJ1-1,TGTGCCAGCAGCCCCGGGTGGGCTGAAGCTTTCTTT,CASSPGWAEAFF
.,many,13,TRBV27,TRBJ2-7,TGTGCCAGCAGTACCGGGGGCTCCTACGAGCAGTACTTC,CASSTGGSYEQYF
.,many,15,TRBV7-6,TRBJ2-5,TGTGCCAGCAGCTTAGTCGCCCAGTACCAAGAGACCCAGTACTTC,CASSLVAQYQETQYF